This T cell receptor beta chain was observed in a study of blood T cell repertoires in COVID-19 (dated by TCRdb to 2020 to 2021). General notes on the study: The collaborator samples originated in the United States, Italy and Spain and spanned the acute and convalescent phases of COVID-19. The material from the prospective study consisted of cDNA or gDNA derived from T cells, B-cell-depleted T cells, or PBMCs. The dataset comprised deeply sampled blood TCRbeta repertoires from subjects exposed to, actively infected with, or recovered from COVID-19. The repertoires were released in a freely available public database intended as a resource for research on the immune response to SARS-CoV-2. Samples were obtained from the ongoing ImmuneRACE study (first 160 participants) and from about 1,300 subjects provided by 6 global collaborators. Nearly every sample came with metadata listing a de-identified subject ID, COVID-19 status, age in years and sex. Where HLA class I and class II types were available, the types were taken from metadata supplied by the sample provider, not from assay-based typing.

TCRbeta CDR3 regions were amplified from genomic DNA by means of the immunoSEQ Assay, a bias-controlled multiplex PCR. The authors processed their data as follows. The number of nucleated cells in each sample was estimated by amplification of reference gene primers within the assay. Sequence reads were collapsed and filtered to measure the absolute abundance of every unique TCRbeta CDR3 rearrangement. For each sample, productive Simpson clonality was calculated as the square root of Simpson's diversity index over productive rearrangements. TCRdb's version of the immuneACCESS table is confined to in-frame rearrangements and falls short of the full clone set. An unresolved V gene accounts for under half of the shortfall where checked; the remainder is of unknown origin. That table is the source of V, J and clone size, and D and trimming were worked out from the DNA. The sample profile shows 150,000 or so clones; under 85% of them were found once. The top ten constitute 1% to 1.5% of the sample.

A remark on this clone: No antigen is known for it. No base quality values were provided; no much bigger clone lies one nucleotide off.

A second Seattle source provided samples from volunteer blood donors who had recovered from COVID-19. Collaborating institutions collected whole blood in K2EDTA tubes following their own protocols. Collaborator samples were shipped for TCRbeta analysis as frozen whole blood, isolated PBMCs, or DNA extracted from either sample type. What the authors observed across the whole study: Clinical and demographic metadata were provided uncurated, with the amount varying by source and participant.

Including the terminal cysteine and phenylalanine, the CDR3 comprises 12 residues. Of the read, only the CDR3 DNA is kept; its 36 bases are in frame from base 1. The germline V gene gives CDR1 as SGHVS and CDR2 as FQNEAQ. The V and J ends are trimmed by 5 bases and 3 bases, leaving 8 bases between them. This receptor was taken from a man in his sixties who had recovered from COVID-19. The receptor chain draws on TRBV7-8 and TRBJ2-7, with TRBD2 perhaps the D gene, on 5 matching bases. Material for sequencing was peripheral blood. The base sequence is TGTGCCAGCAGCGCCGGGAACTACGAGCAGTACTTC. Its product reads: CASSAGNYEQYF. Reference TRBV7-8 and TRBJ2-7 proteins supply the regions before and after the CDR3; the full variable domain is: GAGVSQSPRYKVAKRGQDVALRCDPISGHVSLFWYQQALGQGPEFLTYFQNEAQLDKSGLPSDRFFAERPEGSVSTLKIQRTQQEDSAVYLCASSAGNYEQYFGPGTRLTVT.